This T cell receptor (beta chain) was identified during a study of identical twins. Broader study findings: Cord blood beta clonotypes that were abundant carried fewer insertions, and memory repertoires showed no such trend. Less excess twin sharing appeared in beta out-of-frame sequences.

CDR3 length: 15 amino acids. Germline trimming cut 1 base from V and 7 bases from J; bases unmatched to any gene: 7. CDR1 and CDR2 (germline): MGHDK, SYGVNS. Using its own MiXCR run on the 5' RACE reads, TCRdb lists one record per CDR3 protein. Of 570,000 or so distinct CDR3 sequences listed, around a tenth are singletons. All donors were healthy, and all were Caucasian. Concerning this clonotype itself: Its antigen is as yet unknown.

Separately, the same data were catalogued under a study of yellow fever vaccine responses in identical twins.

This sequence joins TRBV25-1 and TRBJ2-5, with 9 bases identical to TRBD2. This receptor was obtained from a woman aged 18-30 years in good health. The source material was PBMCs. CDR3 bases: TGTGCCAGCAGTGAATCGGGGACTAGCCCGCGGACCCAGTACTTC. Translated, it gives CASSESGTSPRTQYF. Full variable domain (rest looked up from reference TRBV25-1 and TRBJ2-5): EADIYQTPRYLVIGTGKKITLECSQTMGHDKMYWYQQDPGMELHLIHYSYGVNSTEKGDLSSESTVSRIRTEHFPLTLESARPSHTSQYLCASSESGTSPRTQYFGPGTRLLVL.